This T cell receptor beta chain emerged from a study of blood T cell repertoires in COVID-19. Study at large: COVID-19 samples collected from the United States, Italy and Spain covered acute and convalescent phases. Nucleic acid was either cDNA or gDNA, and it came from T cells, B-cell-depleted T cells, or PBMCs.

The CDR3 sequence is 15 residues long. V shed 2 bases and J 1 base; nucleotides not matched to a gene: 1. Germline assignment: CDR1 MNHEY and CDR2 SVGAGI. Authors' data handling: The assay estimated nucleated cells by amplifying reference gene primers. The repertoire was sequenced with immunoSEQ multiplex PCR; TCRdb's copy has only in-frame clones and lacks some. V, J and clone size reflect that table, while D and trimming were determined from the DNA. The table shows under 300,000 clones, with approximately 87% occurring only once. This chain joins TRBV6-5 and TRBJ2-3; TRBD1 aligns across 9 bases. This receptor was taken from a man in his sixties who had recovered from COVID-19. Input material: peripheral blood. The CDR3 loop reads CASSYRTGGTDTQYF. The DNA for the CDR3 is TGTGCCAGCAGTTACAGGACAGGGGGCACAGATACGCAGTATTTT.